The present T cell receptor beta chain was sequenced within a study of CD8 T cells in ankylosing spondylitis. The CDR3 runs to 15 residues. Trimming shortened V by 5 bases and J by 3 bases, and 17 bases separated the two germline ends. Germline CDR1 SEHNR, CDR2 FQNEAQ (reference sequence). Note on this clonotype: Its antigen is not identified.

TCR beta libraries were made by quantitative 5'-RACE with molecular barcodes. TCRdb processed the 5' RACE reads anew with MiXCR; each CDR3 protein has one entry. This table has approximately 440,000 distinct CDR3 sequences, approximately 17% appearing once. Whole-study findings and limits: Matched synovial fluid from ankylosing spondylitis patients was reported to be enriched for disease-linked clones. There was a TCR beta motif, made of several highly homologous variants, that appeared characteristic of ankylosing spondylitis blood.

This receptor was obtained from a male donor with ankylosing spondylitis. The chain uses TRBV7-9 and TRBJ2-7; TRBD1 is a possible D gene (6 bases). What was sequenced was blood, either unsorted or a sorted T cell fraction (not recorded which). The CDR3 region is CASSQRGEGGYEQYF. DNA for the CDR3: TGTGCCAGCAGCCAGAGAGGGGAAGGGGGCTACGAGCAGTACTTC.